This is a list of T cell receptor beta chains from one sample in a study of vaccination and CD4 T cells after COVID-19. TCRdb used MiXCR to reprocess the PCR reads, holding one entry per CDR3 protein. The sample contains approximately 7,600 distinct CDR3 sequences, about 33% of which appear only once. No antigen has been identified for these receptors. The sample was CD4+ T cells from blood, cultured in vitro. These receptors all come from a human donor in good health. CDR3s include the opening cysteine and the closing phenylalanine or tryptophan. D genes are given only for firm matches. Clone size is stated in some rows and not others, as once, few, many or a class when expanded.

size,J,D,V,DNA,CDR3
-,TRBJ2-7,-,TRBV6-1,TGTGCCAGCAGCCGCGGGACAGTCTACGAGCAGTACTTC,CASSRGTVYEQYF
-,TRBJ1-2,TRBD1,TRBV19,TGTGCCAGTAGTATCGGGACAGTTAACTATGGCTACACCTTC,CASSIGTVNYGYTF
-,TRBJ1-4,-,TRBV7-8,TGTGCCAGCAGCCCCCCCCCGGGGTGGGGGGAAAAACTGTTTTTT,CASSPPPGWGEKLFF
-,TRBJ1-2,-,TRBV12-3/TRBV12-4,TGTGCCAGCAGGGACGGGACTTCGTATGGCTACACCTTC,CASRDGTSYGYTF
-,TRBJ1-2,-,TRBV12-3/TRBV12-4,TGTGCCAGCAGTTTAGGACAGAATGGCTACACCTTC,CASSLGQNGYTF
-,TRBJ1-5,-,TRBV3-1,TGTGCCAGCAGCCATGGACGCCAGAATCAGCCCCAGCATTTT,CASSHGRQNQPQHF
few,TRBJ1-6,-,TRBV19,TGTGCCAGTAGTATAGTACCAGGGCGTTCACCCCTCCACTTT,CASSIVPGRSPLHF
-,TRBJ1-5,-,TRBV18,TGTGCCAGCTCCCCGGCGGGTTCCAATCAGCCCCAGCATTTT,CASSPAGSNQPQHF
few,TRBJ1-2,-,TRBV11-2,TGTGCCAGCAGCACTTGGACAGCTGGCTACACCTTC,CASSTWTAGYTF
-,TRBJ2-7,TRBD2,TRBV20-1,TGCAGTGCTAGTCAACTAGCGGGGCGGCCCTACGAGCAGTACTTC,CSASQLAGRPYEQYF
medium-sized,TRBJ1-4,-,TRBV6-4,TGTGCCAGCACCGGACAGACTCATGGCGAAAAACTGTTTTTT,CASTGQTHGEKLFF
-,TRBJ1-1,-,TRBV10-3,TGTGCCATCAGTGGATCTCAAGGAACAACTGAAGCTTTCTTT,CAISGSQGTTEAFF
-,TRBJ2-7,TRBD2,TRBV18,TGTGCCAGCTCACCACCTAGCGGGGGGAAATCCTACGAGCAGTACTTC,CASSPPSGGKSYEQYF
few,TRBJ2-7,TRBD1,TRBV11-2,TGTGCCAGCAGCTTAGGGGACAGGGTCCACGAGCAGTACTTC,CASSLGDRVHEQYF
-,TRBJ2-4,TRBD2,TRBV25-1,TGTGCCAGCAGCCCGGGACTAGCGGGCCACGGGGGGAAAAACATTCAGTACTTC,CASSPGLAGHGGKNIQYF
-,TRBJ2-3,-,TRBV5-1,TGCGCCAGCAGCTTGGTGAGGGGGGGCACAGATACGCAGTATTTT,CASSLVRGGTDTQYF
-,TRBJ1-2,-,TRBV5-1,TGCGCCAGCAGCTTGGAGCAGGAATCATATGGCTACACCTTC,CASSLEQESYGYTF
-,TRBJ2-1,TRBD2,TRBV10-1,TGCGCCAGCAGTTTCACGGGGGGGCCCGACAATGAGCAGTTCTTC,CASSFTGGPDNEQFF
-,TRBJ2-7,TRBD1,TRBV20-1,TGCAGTGCACCCCGACAGGGGACCTACGAGCAGTACTTC,CSAPRQGTYEQYF
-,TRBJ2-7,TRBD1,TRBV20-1,TGCAGTGCAACCCTGACAGGGAAACCCTACGAGCAGTACTTC,CSATLTGKPYEQYF
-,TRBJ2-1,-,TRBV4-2,TGTGCCAGCAGCCAGATCGGGGGTTCCTACAATGAGCAGTTCTTC,CASSQIGGSYNEQFF
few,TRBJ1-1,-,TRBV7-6,TGTGCCAGCAGCTTAACGGGGAACACTGAAGCTTTCTTT,CASSLTGNTEAFF
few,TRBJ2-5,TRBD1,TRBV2,TGTGCCAGCAGTGTGGGGACAGGGGCACAAGAGACCCAGTACTTC,CASSVGTGAQETQYF
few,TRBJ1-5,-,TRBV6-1,TGTGCCAGCAGCGTCCTGGACCGTAATCAGCCCCAGCATTTT,CASSVLDRNQPQHF
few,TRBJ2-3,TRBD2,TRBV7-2,TGTGCCAGCAGCCCAGTCCGGGGGGTCACGCAGTATTTT,CASSPVRGVTQYF
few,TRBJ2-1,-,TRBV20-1,TGCAGTGCTAGAGTGGGCAGGGGGGCGTACAATGAGCAGTTCTTC,CSARVGRGAYNEQFF
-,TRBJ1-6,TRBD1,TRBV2,TGTGCCAGCAGTGGACAGGGGGTTGATATTTCACCCCTCCACTTT,CASSGQGVDISPLHF
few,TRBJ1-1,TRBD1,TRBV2,TGTGCCAGCAGTTTCGGACAGGGGCAAGCTTTCTTT,CASSFGQGQAFF
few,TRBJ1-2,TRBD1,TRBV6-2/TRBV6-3,TGTGCCAGCAGTACAAGACAGGGGCAGAAAGGCTACACCTTC,CASSTRQGQKGYTF
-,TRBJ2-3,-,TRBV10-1,TGCGCCAGCAGTGAGTCTATAAACACAGATACGCAGTATTTT,CASSESINTDTQYF
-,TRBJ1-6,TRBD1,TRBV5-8,TGTGCCAGCAGCTTGTGGCCCGGGACAGATAATTCACCCCTCCACTTT,CASSLWPGTDNSPLHF
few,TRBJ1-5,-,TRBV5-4,TGTGCCAGCAGCTTAGACAATCAGCCCCAGCATTTT,CASSLDNQPQHF
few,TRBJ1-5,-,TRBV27,TGTGCCAGCAGTTTAATGGCAGGGTATCAGCCCCAGCATTTT,CASSLMAGYQPQHF